The 5 T cell receptor beta chains listed next were all sequenced from one sample in a study of immune evolution from preneoplasia to lung adenocarcinoma. Only in-frame clones appear in the TCRdb table, and some are missing; sequencing was by immunoSEQ multiplex PCR. The sample contains over 9,500 clones, around 78% of which appear only once. Sequencing was performed on FFPE minimally invasive lung adenocarcinoma tissue. The source of these receptors is a person aged 55 to 79 with lung adenocarcinoma.

CDR3 loop: CASSPGQGDEQYF. Written as DNA, the CDR3 is TGTGCCAGCAGCCCGGGACAGGGGGACGAGCAGTACTTC. The rearrangement uses TRBV7-2 and TRBJ2-7, with 11 bases fitting TRBD1. Germline-derived CDR1 and CDR2 are SGHTA and FQGNSA. This CDR3 has 13 amino acids. After removal of 5 bases from V and 5 bases from J, the junction contained 2 bases not matched to a gene. The variable domain in full, completed from reference TRBV7-2 and TRBJ2-7, reads GAGVSQSPSNKVTEKGKDVELRCDPISGHTALYWYRQSLGQGLEFLIYFQGNSAPDKSGLPSDRFSAERTGGSVSTLTIQRTQQEDSAVYLCASSPGQGDEQYFGPGTRLTVT.

The chain joins TRBV7-9 to TRBJ2-5, with no clear D. V was clipped by 5 bases and J by 1 base, with 11 bases between them. The CDR3 sequence is 14 residues long. Germline values: CDR1 SEHNR, CDR2 FQNEAQ (reference sequence). The CDR3 nucleotides read TGTGCCAGCAGCGCAGGACCCCTCCAAGAGACCCAGTACTTC. Amino acid sequence: CASSAGPLQETQYF.

The chain carries TRBV4-3 and TRBJ2-2; no firm D call. The length of the CDR3 is 12 residues. The germline V gene encodes CDR1 LGHNA and CDR2 YSLEER. With 8 bases removed from V and 8 bases from J, the gap between germline ends came to 12 bases. In DNA form, the CDR3 reads TGCGCCAGCCGAAGTGAGGTGGGGGAGCTGTTTTTT. Translated: CASRSEVGELFF.

In nucleotides, the CDR3 is TGTGCCAGCGGAGCATACAATGAGCAGTTCTTC. Protein product: CASGAYNEQFF. This chain joins TRBV7-2 and TRBJ2-1; D remains ambiguous. The CDR3 runs 11 residues. The V gene's germline CDR1 is SGHTA and CDR2 FQGNSA. Trimming pared 8 bases from V and 4 bases from J, leaving 6 bases between.

The chain uses TRBV6-5 and TRBJ2-5, with D perhaps TRBD1 (8 bases). This CDR3 spans 14 amino acids. V was trimmed by 2 bases and J by 5 bases, leaving 12 bases between them. Germline loops: CDR1 MNHEY, CDR2 SVGAGI. CDR3 bases: TGTGCCAGCAGTTACGACAGGGGAGGGGAGACCCAGTACTTC. Translated, it gives CASSYDRGGETQYF.